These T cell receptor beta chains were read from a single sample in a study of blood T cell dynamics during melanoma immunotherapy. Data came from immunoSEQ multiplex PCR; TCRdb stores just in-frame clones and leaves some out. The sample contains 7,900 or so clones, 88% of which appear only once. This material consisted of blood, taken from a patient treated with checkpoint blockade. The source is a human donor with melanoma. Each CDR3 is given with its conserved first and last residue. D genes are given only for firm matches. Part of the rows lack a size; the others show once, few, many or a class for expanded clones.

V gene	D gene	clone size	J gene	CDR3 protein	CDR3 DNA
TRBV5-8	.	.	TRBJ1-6	CASSLDWGPSSSYNSPLHF	TGTGCCAGCAGCTTGGATTGGGGGCCTAGTAGCTCCTATAATTCACCCCTCCACTTT
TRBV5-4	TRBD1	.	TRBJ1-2	CASSSGQYGYTF	TGTGCCAGCAGCTCGGGACAGTATGGCTACACCTTC
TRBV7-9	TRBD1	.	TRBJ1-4	CASSIRGQDEKLFF	TGTGCCAGCAGCATCAGGGGGCAGGATGAAAAACTGTTTTTT
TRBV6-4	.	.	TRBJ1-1	CASAMGPGTEAFF	TGTGCCAGCGCCATGGGCCCGGGGACTGAAGCTTTCTTT
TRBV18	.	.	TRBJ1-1	CASSPRGSSEAFF	TGTGCCAGCTCACCAAGGGGTAGCAGCGAAGCTTTCTTT
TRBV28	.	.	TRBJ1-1	CASSPPYNTEAFF	TGTGCCAGCAGTCCCCCCTATAACACTGAAGCTTTCTTT
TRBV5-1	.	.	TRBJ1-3	CASSPQTSSGNTIYF	TGCGCCAGCAGCCCCCAGACCAGCTCTGGAAACACCATATATTTT
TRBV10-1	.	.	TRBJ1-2	CASSEWTETLNYGYTF	TGCGCCAGCAGTGAGTGGACGGAGACACTCAACTATGGCTACACCTTC
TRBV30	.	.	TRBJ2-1	CAWSAGSNEQFF	TGTGCCTGGAGCGCAGGGAGCAATGAGCAGTTCTTC
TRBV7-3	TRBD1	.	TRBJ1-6	CASSQGQANSPLHF	TGTGCCAGCAGCCAGGGACAGGCGAATTCACCCCTCCACTTT
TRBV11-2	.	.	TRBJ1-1	CASRRGTEAFF	TGTGCCAGCAGACGAGGCACTGAAGCTTTCTTT
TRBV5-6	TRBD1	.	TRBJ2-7	CASSFADREVDEQYF	TGTGCCAGCAGCTTCGCCGACAGGGAAGTGGACGAGCAGTACTTC
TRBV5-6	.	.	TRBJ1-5	CASSLGGAPNQPQHF	TGTGCCAGCAGCTTGGGGGGGGCCCCGAATCAGCCCCAGCATTTT
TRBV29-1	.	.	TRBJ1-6	CSVGFKNSPLHF	TGCAGCGTGGGCTTCAAGAATTCACCCCTCCACTTT
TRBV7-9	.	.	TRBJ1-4	CASSLALDEKLFF	TGTGCCAGCAGCTTAGCGCTTGATGAAAAACTGTTTTTT
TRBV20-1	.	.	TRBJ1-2	CSSSAYGYTF	TGCAGTTCGTCAGCCTATGGCTACACCTTC
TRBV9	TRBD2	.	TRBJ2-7	CASSAGGGVAYEQYF	TGTGCCAGCAGCGCGGGAGGGGGAGTAGCCTACGAGCAGTACTTC
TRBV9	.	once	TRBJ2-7	CASSEGLPTDEQYF	TGTGCCAGCAGCGAGGGACTTCCGACGGACGAGCAGTACTTC
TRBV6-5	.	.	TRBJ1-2	CASSGGGIPLYGYTF	TGTGCCAGCAGCGGAGGGGGGATCCCCCTCTATGGCTACACCTTC
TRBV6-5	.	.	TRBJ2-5	CASSYSSASETQYF	TGTGCCAGCAGTTACTCCTCGGCCTCGGAGACCCAGTACTTC
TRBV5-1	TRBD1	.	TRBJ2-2	CASSLEGQGSTGELFF	TGCGCCAGCAGCTTGGAGGGACAGGGGTCCACCGGGGAGCTGTTTTTT
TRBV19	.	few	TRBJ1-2	CASGGLTYGYTF	TGTGCCAGTGGAGGGCTTACCTATGGCTACACCTTC
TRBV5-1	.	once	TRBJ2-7	CASSLAGSYEQYF	TGCGCCAGCAGCTTAGCCGGATCCTACGAGCAGTACTTC
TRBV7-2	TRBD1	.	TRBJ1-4	CASSRTGTVNEKLFF	TGTGCCAGCAGCCGTACCGGGACAGTTAATGAAAAACTGTTTTTT
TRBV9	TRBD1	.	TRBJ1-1	CASSVGQGGTRIEAFF	TGTGCCAGCAGCGTAGGACAGGGAGGAACACGGATTGAAGCTTTCTTT
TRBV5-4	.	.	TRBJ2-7	CASSLAIERSIYEQYF	TGTGCCAGCAGCTTGGCCATTGAGCGGTCCATCTACGAGCAGTACTTC
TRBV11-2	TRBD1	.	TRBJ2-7	CASSLDWTGNEQYF	TGTGCCAGCAGCTTAGATTGGACAGGGAACGAGCAGTACTTC
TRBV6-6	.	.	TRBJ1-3	CASSGQGSAGNTIYF	TGTGCCAGCAGCGGCCAGGGAAGTGCTGGAAACACCATATATTTT
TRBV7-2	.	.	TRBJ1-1	CASSHQTEMNTEAFF	TGTGCCAGCAGCCACCAAACAGAGATGAACACTGAAGCTTTCTTT
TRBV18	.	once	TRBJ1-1	CASSPMSGTEAFF	TGTGCCAGCTCACCAATGTCCGGCACTGAAGCTTTCTTT
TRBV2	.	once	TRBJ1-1	CASTYSGEAGTEAFF	TGTGCCAGCACCTACTCAGGGGAAGCGGGCACTGAAGCTTTCTTT
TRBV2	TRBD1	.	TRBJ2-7	CASTTQGVTYEQYF	TGTGCCAGCACCACCCAGGGGGTAACCTACGAGCAGTACTTC
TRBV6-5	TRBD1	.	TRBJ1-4	CASSRGQGPEKLFF	TGTGCCAGCAGTCGCGGACAGGGACCAGAAAAACTGTTTTTT